The 7 T cell receptor beta chains presented below share a single source sample, sequenced in a study of early T cells in non-severe SARS-CoV-2 infection (dated by TCRdb to the early 2020s). The method was 5' RACE. Sequencer: NextSeq 500. TCRdb ran its own pipeline on the public reads, namely fastp trimming at Q25 and MiXCR clone calling, and kept in-frame beta chains. Entries that share a CDR3 protein sequence are merged under the most common genes and DNA. Within this sample are roughly 70,000 distinct CDR3 sequences, with around 21% of them counted one time only. 15% to 20% of the sample is taken by the ten largest. The material sequenced was whole blood, taken at baseline. The receptors come from an adult who was a healthcare worker with PCR-confirmed SARS-CoV-2 infection or an uninfected control (not recorded which).

This rearrangement joins TRBV6-5 to TRBJ1-1, with D possibly TRBD1 on 5 matching bases. The CDR3 length is 13 residues. V lost 10 bases to trimming and J lost 1 base, with 13 bases between them. Germline V gives CDR1 MNHEY, CDR2 SVGAGI. The CDR3 nucleotides read TGTGCCACCCGTGGGGCCGGGAACACTGAAGCTTTCTTT. Encoded protein: CATRGAGNTEAFF.

This clonotype is medium-sized by share. The chain links TRBV18 to TRBJ2-5; the D call may be TRBD1 or TRBD2 (5 bases each). CDR1 and CDR2 from the germline V gene are KGHSH and LQKENI. The CDR3 sequence is 16 residues long. Trimming took off 2 bases at V and 5 bases at J, with 18 bases between the two ends. The CDR3 DNA reads TGTGCCAGCTCACCAAGTCCGGGACCCGGTAGGGAGACCCAGTACTTC. It is translated as CASSPSPGPGRETQYF.

In this sample, this clonotype turned up a few times. The V gene is TRBV12-3 or TRBV12-4, the J gene TRBJ1-3; tentatively, D is TRBD1 (5 bases). Trimming cost V 5 bases and J 0 bases, with 14 bases left between them. The CDR3 totals 16 residues. The CDR3 sequence is CASSPGRFSSGNTIYF. CDR3 in DNA: TGTGCCAGCAGTCCGGGACGATTTTCCTCTGGAAACACCATATATTTT.

This chain joins TRBV12-5 and TRBJ2-7; D call uncertain. The germline gives CDR1 LGHNT, CDR2 FRNRAP. The CDR3 is made up of 11 amino acids. The V end was cut by 5 bases, the J end by 13 bases, with 15 bases between. CDR3 in amino acids: CASGKGSRHYF. In DNA, the CDR3 is TGTGCTAGTGGTAAGGGTTCTAGGCACTACTTC.

This rearrangement joins TRBV12-3 or TRBV12-4 to TRBJ1-3; D is unresolved. The CDR3 is 14 residues long. V was pared by 6 bases and J by 4 bases, with 13 bases between. The CDR3 sequence is CASSQGPSGNTIYF. As DNA, the CDR3 is TGTGCCAGCAGCCAAGGACCGTCAGGAAACACCATATATTTT.

The chain employs TRBV5-1 and TRBJ1-1, with a weak D call TRBD1 (6 bases). Germline assignment: CDR1 SGHRS and CDR2 YFSETQ. The CDR3 has 14 amino acids. Trimming stripped 7 bases from V and 0 bases from J, with 13 bases between. In DNA, the CDR3 is TGCGCCAGCGGCCCGACAGGAATGAACACTGAAGCTTTCTTT. As protein: CASGPTGMNTEAFF. Complete variable domain (other parts from reference TRBV5-1 and TRBJ1-1): KAGVTQTPRYLIKTRGQQVTLSCSPISGHRSVSWYQQTPGQGLQFLFEYFSETQRNKGNFPGRFSGRQFSNSRSEMNVSTLELGDSALYLCASGPTGMNTEAFFGQGTRLTVV.

This clonotype occurred a few times. The rearrangement links TRBV20-1 to TRBJ1-1, with 8 nucleotides matching TRBD1. Germline V gene sequence: CDR1 DFQATT, CDR2 SNEGSKA (reference sequence). The J segment lost 4 bases and the V segment lost 1 base, leaving 5 bases of the junction unmatched. The CDR3 has 14 residues. The CDR3 bases are TGCAGTGCTAGAGTCAGGGGGCGGGTCACTGAAGCTTTCTTT. Protein product: CSARVRGRVTEAFF.